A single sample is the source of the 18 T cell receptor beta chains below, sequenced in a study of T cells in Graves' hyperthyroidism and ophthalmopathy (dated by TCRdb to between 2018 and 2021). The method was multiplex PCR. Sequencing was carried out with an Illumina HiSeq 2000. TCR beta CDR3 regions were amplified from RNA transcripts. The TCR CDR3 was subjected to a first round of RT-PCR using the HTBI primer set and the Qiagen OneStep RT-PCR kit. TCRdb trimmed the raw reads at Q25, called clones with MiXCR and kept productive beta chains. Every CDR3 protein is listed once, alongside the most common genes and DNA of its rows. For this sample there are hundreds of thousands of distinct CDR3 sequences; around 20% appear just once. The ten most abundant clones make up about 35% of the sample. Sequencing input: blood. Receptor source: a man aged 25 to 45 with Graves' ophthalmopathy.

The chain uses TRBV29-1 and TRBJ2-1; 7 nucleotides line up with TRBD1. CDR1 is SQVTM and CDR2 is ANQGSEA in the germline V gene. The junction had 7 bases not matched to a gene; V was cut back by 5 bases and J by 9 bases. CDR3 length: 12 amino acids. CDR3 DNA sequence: TGCAGCGTTCGGCAGGGGGTAGGTGAGCAGTTCTTC. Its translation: CSVRQGVGEQFF.

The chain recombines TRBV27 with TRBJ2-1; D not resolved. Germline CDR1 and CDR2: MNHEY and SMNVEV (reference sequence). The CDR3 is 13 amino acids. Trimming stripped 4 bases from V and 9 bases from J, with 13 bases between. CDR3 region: CASSSGGHSEQFF. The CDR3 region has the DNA TGTGCCAGCAGTTCTGGCGGCCATAGTGAGCAGTTCTTC.

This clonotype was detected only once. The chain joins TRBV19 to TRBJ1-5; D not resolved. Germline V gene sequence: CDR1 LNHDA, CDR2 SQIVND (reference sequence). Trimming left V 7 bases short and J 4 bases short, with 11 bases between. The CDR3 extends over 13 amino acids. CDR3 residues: CASKQRENQPQHF. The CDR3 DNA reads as TGTGCCAGTAAACAGAGGGAGAATCAGCCCCAGCATTTT.

The CDR3 spells CASIKHNEQYF. CDR3 DNA: TGTGCCAGCATAAAGCATAACGAGCAGTACTTC. The rearrangement links TRBV2 to TRBJ2-7; D is undetermined. CDR1 is SNHLY and CDR2 is FYNNEI in the germline V gene. This CDR3 is 11 amino acids long. Trimming stripped 7 bases from V and 5 bases from J, with 9 bases between.

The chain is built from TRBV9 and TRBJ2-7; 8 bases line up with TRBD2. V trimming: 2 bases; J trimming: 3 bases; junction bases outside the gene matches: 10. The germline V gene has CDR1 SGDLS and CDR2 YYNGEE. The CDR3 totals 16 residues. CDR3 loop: CASSVGSGGPFYEQYF. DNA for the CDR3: TGTGCCAGCAGCGTCGGGTCGGGAGGGCCGTTCTACGAGCAGTACTTC.

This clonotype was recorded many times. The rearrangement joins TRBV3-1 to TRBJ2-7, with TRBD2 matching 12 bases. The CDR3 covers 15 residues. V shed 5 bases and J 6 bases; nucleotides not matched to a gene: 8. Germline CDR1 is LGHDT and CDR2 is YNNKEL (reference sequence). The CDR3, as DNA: TGTGCCAGCAGCTTGCTAGCGGGAGGGCCTGGCGAGCAGTACTTC. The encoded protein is CASSLLAGGPGEQYF.

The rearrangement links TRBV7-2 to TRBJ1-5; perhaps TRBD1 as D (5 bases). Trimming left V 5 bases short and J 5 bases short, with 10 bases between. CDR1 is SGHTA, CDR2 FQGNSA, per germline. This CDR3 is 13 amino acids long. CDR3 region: CASSPRVYQPQHF. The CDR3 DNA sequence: TGTGCCAGCAGCCCCAGGGTTTATCAGCCCCAGCATTTT.

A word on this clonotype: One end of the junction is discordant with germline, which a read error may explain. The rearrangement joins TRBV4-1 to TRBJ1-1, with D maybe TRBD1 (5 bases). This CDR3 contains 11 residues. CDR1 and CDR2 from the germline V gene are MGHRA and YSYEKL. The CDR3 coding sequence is TGCGCCAGCAAGGGGAACACTGGAGCTTTCTTT. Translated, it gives CASKGNTGAFF.

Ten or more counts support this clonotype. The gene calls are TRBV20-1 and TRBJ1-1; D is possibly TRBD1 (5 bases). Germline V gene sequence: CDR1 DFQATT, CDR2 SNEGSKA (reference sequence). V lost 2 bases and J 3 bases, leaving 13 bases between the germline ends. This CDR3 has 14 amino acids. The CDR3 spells CSARWDRSDTEAFF. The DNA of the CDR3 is TGCAGTGCTAGATGGGACCGGAGTGACACTGAAGCTTTCTTT.

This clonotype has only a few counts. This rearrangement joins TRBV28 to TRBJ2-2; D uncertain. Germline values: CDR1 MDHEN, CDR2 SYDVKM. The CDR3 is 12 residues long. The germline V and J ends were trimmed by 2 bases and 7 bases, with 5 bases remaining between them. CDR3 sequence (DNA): TGTGCCAGCAGTTTAGGCGTCGGGGAGCTGTTTTTT. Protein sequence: CASSLGVGELFF.

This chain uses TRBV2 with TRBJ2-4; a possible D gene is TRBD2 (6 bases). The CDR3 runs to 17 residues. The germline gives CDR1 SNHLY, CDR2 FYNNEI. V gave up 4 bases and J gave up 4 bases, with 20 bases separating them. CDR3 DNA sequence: TGTGCCAGCAGTGCTTCTTACCGGGACTTCGGGAAAAACATTCAGTACTTC. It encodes CASSASYRDFGKNIQYF.

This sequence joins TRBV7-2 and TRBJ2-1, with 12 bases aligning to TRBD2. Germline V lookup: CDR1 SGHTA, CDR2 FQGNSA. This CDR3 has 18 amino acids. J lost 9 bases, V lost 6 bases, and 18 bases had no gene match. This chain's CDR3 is CASRSPPPLAGGSGEQFF. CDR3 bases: TGTGCCAGCAGGTCCCCCCCCCCGCTAGCGGGAGGGAGTGGTGAGCAGTTCTTC.

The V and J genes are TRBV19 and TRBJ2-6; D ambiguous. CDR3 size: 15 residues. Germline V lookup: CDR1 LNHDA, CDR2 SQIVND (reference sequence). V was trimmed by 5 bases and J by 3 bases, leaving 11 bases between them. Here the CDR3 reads CASSSTTGGANVLTF. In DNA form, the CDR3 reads TGTGCCAGTAGTTCCACGACCGGTGGGGCCAACGTCCTGACTTTC.

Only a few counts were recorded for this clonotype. The CDR3 is CATLRTEKTAYEQYF. The CDR3 bases are TGTGCCACCCTCCGGACAGAAAAAACGGCCTACGAGCAGTACTTC. The chain combines TRBV25-1 with TRBJ2-7; tentatively, D is TRBD1 (6 bases). This CDR3 comprises 15 residues. Trimming removed 10 bases from V and 2 bases from J, with 21 bases in between. Germline loops: CDR1 MGHDK, CDR2 SYGVNS.

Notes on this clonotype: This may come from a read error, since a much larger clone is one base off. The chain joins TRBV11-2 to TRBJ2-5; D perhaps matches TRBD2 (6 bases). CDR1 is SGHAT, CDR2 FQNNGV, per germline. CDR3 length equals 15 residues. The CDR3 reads CSSSLSRGGGETQYF. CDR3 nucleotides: TGTTCCAGCAGCTTATCTCGGGGAGGCGGAGAGACCCAGTACTTC.

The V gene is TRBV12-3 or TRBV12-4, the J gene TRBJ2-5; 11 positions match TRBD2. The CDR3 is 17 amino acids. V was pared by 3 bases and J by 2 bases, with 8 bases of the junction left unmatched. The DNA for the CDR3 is TGTGCCAGCAGTTTTTGGCTAGCGGGAGGAGGGCAAGAGACCCAGTACTTC. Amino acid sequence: CASSFWLAGGGQETQYF.

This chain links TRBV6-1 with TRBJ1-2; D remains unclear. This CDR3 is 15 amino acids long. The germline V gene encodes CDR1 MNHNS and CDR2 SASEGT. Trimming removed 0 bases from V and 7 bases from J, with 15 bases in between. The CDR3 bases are TGTGCCAGCAGTGAAGCGGAAGCAGCAGGTGGTGGCTACACCTTC. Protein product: CASSEAEAAGGGYTF.

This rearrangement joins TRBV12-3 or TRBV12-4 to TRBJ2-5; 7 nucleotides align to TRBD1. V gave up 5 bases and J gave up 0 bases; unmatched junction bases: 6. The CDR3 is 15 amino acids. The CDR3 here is CASSPKQGHQETQYF. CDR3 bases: TGTGCCAGCAGTCCAAAACAGGGGCACCAAGAGACCCAGTACTTC.